Each of the 13 T cell receptor beta chains below was sequenced from the same sample in a study of spatial heterogeneity in lung cancer (dated by TCRdb to about 2019). The sample's time point label, in plain terms: sample taken at primary tumor resection. Preparation of the library involved 5' RACE. Instrument on record: NextSeq 500. In TCRdb, the public reads were trimmed at Q25 with fastp and aligned with MiXCR, with productive beta chains retained. Each CDR3 protein appears once, grouped with its most common genes and DNA. Across this sample there are more than 60,000 distinct CDR3 sequences, with roughly 8% seen only once. The ten largest clonotypes hold about 6.8% of the sample. The starting material was PBMCs, obtained at surgery. Receptor source: a male donor with early-stage non-small cell lung cancer.

This clonotype was counted only a few times. J is TRBJ2-1 and V is TRBV5-1; D is possibly TRBD1 (6 bases). The length of the CDR3 is 15 residues. V was shortened by 0 bases and J by 3 bases, with 10 bases between the two germline ends. Germline CDR1 SGHRS, CDR2 YFSETQ. CDR3 sequence: CASSLEQGLYNEQFF. CDR3 nucleotides: TGCGCCAGCAGCTTGGAACAGGGCCTCTACAATGAGCAGTTCTTC.

This clonotype was picked up many times. J is TRBJ2-3 and V is TRBV4-3; D ambiguous. Trimming shortened V by 1 base and J by 4 bases, and 9 bases separated the two germline ends. CDR3 length equals 14 residues. From germline, CDR1 is LGHNA and CDR2 YSLEER. CDR3 in amino acids: CASSQGIRADTQYF. CDR3 bases: TGCGCCAGCAGCCAAGGAATTAGGGCAGATACGCAGTATTTT.

This clonotype appeared many times. J is TRBJ2-1 and V is TRBV3-1, with D perhaps matching TRBD2 (5 bases). CDR1 is LGHDT and CDR2 is YNNKEL in the germline V gene (reference sequence). V lost 0 bases and J 5 bases, leaving 8 bases between the germline ends. The CDR3 contains 14 residues. CDR3 protein: CASSQESADNEQFF. In DNA form, the CDR3 reads TGTGCCAGCAGCCAAGAGTCAGCGGACAATGAGCAGTTCTTC.

This clonotype was detected only a few times. The CDR3 sequence is CAWSVHRVGTEAFF. In nucleotides, the CDR3 is TGTGCCTGGAGTGTACACAGGGTCGGGACTGAAGCTTTCTTT. V gene TRBV30 combines with J gene TRBJ1-1; possible D gene TRBD1, 6 bases. V was cut by 0 bases and J by 5 bases, with 13 bases left in between. CDR3 size: 14 residues. CDR1 and CDR2 (germline): GTSNPN, SVGIG (reference sequence). Supplemented by reference TRBV30 and TRBJ1-1, the full variable domain reads SQTIHQWPATLVQPVGSPLSLECTVEGTSNPNLYWYRQAAGRGLQLLFYSVGIGQISSEVPQNLSASRPQDRQFILSSKKLLLSDSGFYLCAWSVHRVGTEAFFGQGTRLTVV.

The sample holds many counts of this clonotype. This sequence joins TRBV20-1 and TRBJ2-1, with 9 bases matching TRBD2. Trimming at V came to 1 base and at J to 4 bases, leaving 8 bases not matched to a gene. The germline CDR1 and CDR2 sequences are DFQATT and SNEGSKA (reference sequence). The CDR3 totals 16 residues. CDR3 amino acids: CSARARLAAKYNEQFF. The DNA of the CDR3 is TGCAGTGCTAGAGCCCGACTAGCGGCAAAATACAATGAGCAGTTCTTC.

This clonotype was found a few times. CDR3 DNA: TGTGCCAGCAGCGCTGGGACAGGGGGTCAGGGTGAAAAACTGTTTTTT. Its translation: CASSAGTGGQGEKLFF. The genes are TRBV5-8 and TRBJ1-4; 11 positions agree with TRBD1. The CDR3 is made up of 16 amino acids. CDR1 and CDR2 from the germline V gene are SGHTS and YDEGEE. The ends lost 4 bases at V and 7 bases at J; junction bases unmatched: 9.

J is TRBJ1-2 and V is TRBV12-3 or TRBV12-4; TRBD1 might be the D (6 bases). The V gene lost 3 bases and the J gene lost 5 bases, with 10 bases spanning the gap. This CDR3 spans 13 amino acids. The CDR3: CASSLDSVYGYTF. DNA for the CDR3: TGTGCCAGCAGTTTGGACAGCGTTTATGGCTACACCTTC.

This clonotype has a count of ten or more. The rearrangement uses TRBV20-1 and TRBJ2-3; TRBD1 matches at 7 bases. Trimming at V came to 0 bases and at J to 3 bases, leaving 3 bases not matched to a gene. The CDR3 sequence is 14 residues long. Per germline, CDR1 DFQATT and CDR2 SNEGSKA (reference sequence). CDR3 amino acids: CSARDFRGTDTQYF. The DNA of the CDR3 is TGCAGTGCTAGAGATTTCAGGGGGACAGATACGCAGTATTTT.

This clonotype came up a few times. CDR3 sequence (DNA): TGTGCCAGCAACTCAGGGGGGTTCATGAACACTGAAGCTTTCTTT. Protein: CASNSGGFMNTEAFF. J is TRBJ1-1 and V is TRBV28; 7 positions agree with TRBD1. V gave up 7 bases and J gave up 0 bases; unmatched junction bases: 8. Germline V gene lookup returns CDR1 MDHEN and CDR2 SYDVKM. The length of the CDR3 is 15 residues.

Many counts were recorded for this clonotype. The chain recombines TRBV10-3 with TRBJ1-5; 7 bases line up with TRBD1. With 2 bases clipped from V and 2 bases from J, the junction kept 3 bases outside the gene matches. This CDR3 is built from 15 residues. Germline assignment: CDR1 ENHRY and CDR2 SYGVKD. The CDR3 loop reads CAISETGEGNQPQHF. CDR3 nucleotide sequence: TGTGCCATCAGTGAGACAGGGGAGGGCAATCAGCCCCAGCATTTT.

This clonotype was seen only a few times. This chain joins TRBV7-9 and TRBJ1-3, with 8 bases identical to TRBD1. V lost 11 bases, J lost 4 bases, and 7 bases stayed unmatched. Per the germline V gene, CDR1 is SEHNR and CDR2 is FQNEAQ (reference sequence). There are 13 residues in the CDR3. This CDR3 is CAVRQGSGNTIYF. The CDR3 DNA sequence: TGTGCCGTACGACAGGGGTCCGGAAACACCATATATTTT.

This clonotype was seen repeatedly, ten times or more. The V call is TRBV11-2, the J call TRBJ1-2; no clear D gene. Germline CDR1 reads SGHAT; CDR2 reads FQNNGV. CDR3 length: 13 amino acids. The germline V and J ends were trimmed by 5 bases and 0 bases, with 7 bases remaining between them. The CDR3 DNA follows: TGTGCCAGCAGCGCCGGACCTAACTATGGCTACACCTTC. This sequence encodes CASSAGPNYGYTF.

The rearrangement joins TRBV4-1 to TRBJ1-2; 12 positions agree with TRBD1. V trimming: 3 bases; J trimming: 8 bases; junction bases outside the gene matches: 4. In germline, CDR1 is MGHRA, CDR2 YSYEKL. The CDR3 totals 14 residues. CDR3 amino acids: CASSQGTGGRGYTF. DNA of the CDR3: TGCGCCAGCAGCCAGGGGACAGGGGGCCGGGGCTACACCTTC.